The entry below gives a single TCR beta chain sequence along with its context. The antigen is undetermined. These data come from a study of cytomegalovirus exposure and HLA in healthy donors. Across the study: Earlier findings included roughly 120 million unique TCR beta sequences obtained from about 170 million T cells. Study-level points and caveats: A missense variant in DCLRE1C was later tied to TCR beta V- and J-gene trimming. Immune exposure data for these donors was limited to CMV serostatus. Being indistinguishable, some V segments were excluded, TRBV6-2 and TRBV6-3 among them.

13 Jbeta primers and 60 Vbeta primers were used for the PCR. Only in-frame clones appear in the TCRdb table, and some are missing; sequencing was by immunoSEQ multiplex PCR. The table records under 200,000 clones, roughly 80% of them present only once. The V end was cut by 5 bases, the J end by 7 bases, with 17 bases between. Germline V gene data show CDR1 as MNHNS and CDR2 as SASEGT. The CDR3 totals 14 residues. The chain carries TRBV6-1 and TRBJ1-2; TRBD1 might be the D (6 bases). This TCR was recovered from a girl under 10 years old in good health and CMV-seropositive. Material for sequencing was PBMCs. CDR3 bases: TGTGCCAGCAGTCTTTCGACAGGAACCTTTGGCTACACCTTC. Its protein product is CASSLSTGTFGYTF.